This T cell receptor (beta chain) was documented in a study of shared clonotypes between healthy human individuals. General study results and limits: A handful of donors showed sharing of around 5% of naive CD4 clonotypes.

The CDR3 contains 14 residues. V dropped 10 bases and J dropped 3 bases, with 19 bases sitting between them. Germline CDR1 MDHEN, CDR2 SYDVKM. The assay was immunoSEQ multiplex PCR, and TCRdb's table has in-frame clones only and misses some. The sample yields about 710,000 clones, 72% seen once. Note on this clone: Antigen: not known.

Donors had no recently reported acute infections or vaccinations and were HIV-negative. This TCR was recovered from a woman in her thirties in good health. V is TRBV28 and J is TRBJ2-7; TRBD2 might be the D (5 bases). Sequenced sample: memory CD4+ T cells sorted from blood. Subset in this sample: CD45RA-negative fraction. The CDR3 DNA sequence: TGTGCCATCACAGAGCGGTGGACGGACTACGAGCAGTACTTC. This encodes CAITERWTDYEQYF.